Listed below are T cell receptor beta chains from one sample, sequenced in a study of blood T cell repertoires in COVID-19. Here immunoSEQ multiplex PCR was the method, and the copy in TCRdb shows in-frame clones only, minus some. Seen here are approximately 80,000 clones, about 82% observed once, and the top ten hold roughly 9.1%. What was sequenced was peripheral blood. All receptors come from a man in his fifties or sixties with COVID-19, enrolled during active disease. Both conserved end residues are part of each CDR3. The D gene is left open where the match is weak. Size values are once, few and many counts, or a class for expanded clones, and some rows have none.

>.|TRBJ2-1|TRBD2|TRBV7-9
TGTGCCAGCAGCTTGCGAGCGGGAGCGAGGAATGAGCAGTTCTTC
CASSLRAGARNEQFF
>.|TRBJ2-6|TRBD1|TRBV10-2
TGCGCCAGCAGTGGTGACAGGGGGCGTTCGGGGGCCAACGTCCTGACTTTC
CASSGDRGRSGANVLTF
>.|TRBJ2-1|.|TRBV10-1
TGCGCCAGGGCATCGGGTCCCTACAATGAGCAGTTCTTC
CARASGPYNEQFF
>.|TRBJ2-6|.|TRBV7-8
TGTGCCAGCAGCTTAGACAGGGCTGGGGCCAACGTCCTGACTTTC
CASSLDRAGANVLTF
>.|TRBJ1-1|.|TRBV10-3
TGTGCCATCAGTGAGTACGTACAAGGGGCCTCCACTGAAGCTTTCTTT
CAISEYVQGASTEAFF
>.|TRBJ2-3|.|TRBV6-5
TGTGCCAGCTTCCCCACTACAACCACAGATACGCAGTATTTT
CASFPTTTTDTQYF
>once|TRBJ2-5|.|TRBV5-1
TGCGCCAGCAGCTTAAACGGAGAGACCCAGTACTTC
CASSLNGETQYF
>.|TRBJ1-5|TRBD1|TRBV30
TGTGCCTGGAGAGGGCGGACAGGAGGCCATCAGCCCCAGCATTTT
CAWRGRTGGHQPQHF
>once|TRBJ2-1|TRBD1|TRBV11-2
TGTGCCAGCAGCTTAGTCGTCGGACAGGGTCTCTCCTACAATGAGCAGTTCTTC
CASSLVVGQGLSYNEQFF
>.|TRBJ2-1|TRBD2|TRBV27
TGTGCCAGCAGTTGGGGAGCTAGCGGGAGGGACTACAATGAGCAGTTCTTC
CASSWGASGRDYNEQFF
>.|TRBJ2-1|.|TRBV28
TGTGCCATTCTAGGCGGGGACCCGAGCTCCTACAATGAGCAGTTCTTC
CAILGGDPSSYNEQFF
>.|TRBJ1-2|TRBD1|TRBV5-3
TGTGCCAGAAGATGCGACAGGGGTTACTATGGCTACACCTTC
CARRCDRGYYGYTF
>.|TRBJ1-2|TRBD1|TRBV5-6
TGTGCCAGCAGCTTGGCACAGGGGGGTGGCTACACCTTC
CASSLAQGGGYTF
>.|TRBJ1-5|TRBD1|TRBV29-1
TGCAGCGTTGTATCGGGGACAGGGAGGAATCAGCCCCAGCATTTT
CSVVSGTGRNQPQHF
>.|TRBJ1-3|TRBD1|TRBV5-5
TGTGCCAGCAGCTATCAGGGGGCTGGAAACACCATATATTTT
CASSYQGAGNTIYF
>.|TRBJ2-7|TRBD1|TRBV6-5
TGTGCCAGCAGCCGCGACAGGGACGAGCAGTACTTC
CASSRDRDEQYF
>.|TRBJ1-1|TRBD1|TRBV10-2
TGCGCCAGCAGTCGACAGGGAAGAACTGAAGCTTTCTTT
CASSRQGRTEAFF
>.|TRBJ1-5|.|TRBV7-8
TGTGCCAGCAGCCCAGGGGTTAGCAATCAGCCCCAGCATTTT
CASSPGVSNQPQHF
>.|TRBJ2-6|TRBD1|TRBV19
TGTGCCAGTAGAACAGGGGCGACTGGGGCCAACGTCCTGACTTTC
CASRTGATGANVLTF
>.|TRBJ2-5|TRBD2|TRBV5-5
TGTGCCAGCAGCTTTCTGGGGGAGGGAGTGGAGACCCAGTACTTC
CASSFLGEGVETQYF
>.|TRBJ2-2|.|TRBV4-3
TGCGCCAGCAGCCAAGAACCGGGAGTGACCGGGGAGCTGTTTTTT
CASSQEPGVTGELFF
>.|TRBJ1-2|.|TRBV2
TGTGCCAGCAGTGACGACACCTATGGCTACACCTTC
CASSDDTYGYTF
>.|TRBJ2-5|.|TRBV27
TGTGCCAGCAGTTTCTCCCGGCAGGTCCAAGAGACCCAGTACTTC
CASSFSRQVQETQYF
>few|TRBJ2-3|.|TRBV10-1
TGCGCCAGCAGTCGATTTAGCGGAATCACAGATACGCAGTATTTT
CASSRFSGITDTQYF
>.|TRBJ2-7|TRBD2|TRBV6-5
TGTGCCAGCAGTTACTTATCGACTAGCGGGAGATACGAGCAGTACTTC
CASSYLSTSGRYEQYF
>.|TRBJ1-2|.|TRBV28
TGTGCCAGCAGTCCCCCAGGGGACTATGGCTACACCTTC
CASSPPGDYGYTF
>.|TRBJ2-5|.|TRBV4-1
TGCGCCAGCAGCCCAGGACTGGACCAAGAGACCCAGTACTTC
CASSPGLDQETQYF
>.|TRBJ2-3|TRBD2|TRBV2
TGTGCCAGCAGTGAAACGGGAGGGTTCCCAGATACGCAGTATTTT
CASSETGGFPDTQYF
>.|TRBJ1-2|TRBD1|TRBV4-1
TGCGCCAGCAGCCAAGCCCGACAGGGGACAAGTGGCTACACCTTC
CASSQARQGTSGYTF
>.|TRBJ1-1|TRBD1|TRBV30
TGTGCCTGGAGTCGACAGGGATTCACTGAAGCTTTCTTT
CAWSRQGFTEAFF
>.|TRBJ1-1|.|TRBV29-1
TGCAGCGTGAATACAGGTAGCCACCCGACTTTCTTT
CSVNTGSHPTFF
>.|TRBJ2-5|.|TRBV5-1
TGCGCCAGCAGCTCGGGAGTCGAAGAGACCCAGTACTTC
CASSSGVEETQYF
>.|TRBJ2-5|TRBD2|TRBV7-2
TGTGCCAGCAGCTTAGGAGGGACTACGGAAGAGACCCAGTACTTC
CASSLGGTTEETQYF
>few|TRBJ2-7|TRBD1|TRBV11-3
TGTGCCAGCAGCTTAGGGACAGGGACCTACGAGCAGTACTTC
CASSLGTGTYEQYF
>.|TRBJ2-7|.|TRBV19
TGTGCCAGTAGTTCCCGTGCGGAGCAGTACTTC
CASSSRAEQYF
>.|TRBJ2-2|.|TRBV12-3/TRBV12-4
TGTGCCAGCAGCCGGACCGGGGAGCTGTTTTTT
CASSRTGELFF
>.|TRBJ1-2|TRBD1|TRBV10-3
TGTGCCATCAGGCCCGACAGGGCGGAGGGCTACACCTTC
CAIRPDRAEGYTF
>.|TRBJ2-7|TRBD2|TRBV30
TGTGCCTGGAGTGTACAGAATGACGGGAGGGCCTACGAGCAGTACTTC
CAWSVQNDGRAYEQYF
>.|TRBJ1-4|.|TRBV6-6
TGTGCCAGCAGTTCGAGTGAAAAACTGTTTTTT
CASSSSEKLFF
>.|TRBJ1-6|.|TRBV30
TGTGCCTGGAGTAGGGGGGGTTCACCCCTCCACTTT
CAWSRGGSPLHF
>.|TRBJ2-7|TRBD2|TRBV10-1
TGCGCCAGCAGTGAGTCGGACGTTAGCGGGAGTCTAAGCTACGAGCAGTACTTC
CASSESDVSGSLSYEQYF
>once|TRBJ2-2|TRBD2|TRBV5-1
TGCGCCAGCAGCTTGTTAGCGGGGAACACCGGGGAGCTGTTTTTT
CASSLLAGNTGELFF
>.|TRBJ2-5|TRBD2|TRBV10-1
TGCGCCAGCACTCTCCGGTGTCTAGCGGGGGAAGAGACCCAGTACTTC
CASTLRCLAGEETQYF
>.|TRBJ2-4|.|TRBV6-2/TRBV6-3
TGTGCCAGCAGTACTCGCGGGTACGGAAACATTCAGTACTTC
CASSTRGYGNIQYF
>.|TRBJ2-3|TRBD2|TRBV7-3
TGTGCCAGCAGCCCGACTAGCGGGAGGTCCACAGATACGCAGTATTTT
CASSPTSGRSTDTQYF
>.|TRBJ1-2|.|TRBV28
TGTGCCAGCAGTCTCGAGGGCTATGGCTACACCTTC
CASSLEGYGYTF
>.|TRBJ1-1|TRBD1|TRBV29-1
TGCAGCGCATTGACAGGGTTTAACACTGAAGCTTTCTTT
CSALTGFNTEAFF
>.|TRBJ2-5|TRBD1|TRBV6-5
TGTGCCAGCAGCAAGGGACAGTCCCGCCGGGAGACCCAGTACTTC
CASSKGQSRRETQYF
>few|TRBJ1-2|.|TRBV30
TGTGCCTCCACGCGGCAGGAGGGAGGTGGCTACACCTTC
CASTRQEGGGYTF
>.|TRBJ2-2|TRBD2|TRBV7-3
TGTGCCAGCAGCTTAGCTGGCGGGAGCCACACCGGGGAGCTGTTTTTT
CASSLAGGSHTGELFF
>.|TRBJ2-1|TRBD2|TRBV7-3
TGTGCCAGCAGCTGGACTAGCGGGAGGGAAGGTGAGCAGTTCTTC
CASSWTSGREGEQFF
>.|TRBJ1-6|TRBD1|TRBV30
TGTGCCTGGAGCGCCAGACAGGGGAGGTCACCCCTCCACTTT
CAWSARQGRSPLHF
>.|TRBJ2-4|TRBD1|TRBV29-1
TGCAGCGTTGACGTTTCGGACAGGGGTGGCATTCAGTACTTC
CSVDVSDRGGIQYF